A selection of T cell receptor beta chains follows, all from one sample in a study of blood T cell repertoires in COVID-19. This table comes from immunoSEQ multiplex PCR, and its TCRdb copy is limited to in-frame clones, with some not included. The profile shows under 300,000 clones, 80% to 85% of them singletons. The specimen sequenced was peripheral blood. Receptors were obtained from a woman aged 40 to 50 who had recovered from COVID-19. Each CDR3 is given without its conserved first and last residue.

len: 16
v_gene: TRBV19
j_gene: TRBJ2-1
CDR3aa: ASSPTPTGLAGVGEQF

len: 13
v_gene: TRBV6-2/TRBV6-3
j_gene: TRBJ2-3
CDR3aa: ASSSTGLSTDTQY

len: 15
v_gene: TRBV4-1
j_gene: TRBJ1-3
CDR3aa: ASSQAQDKSSGNTIY

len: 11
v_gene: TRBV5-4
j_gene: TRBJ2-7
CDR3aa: ASSLAGNYEQY

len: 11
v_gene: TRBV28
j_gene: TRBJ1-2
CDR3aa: ASSLGVRDGYT

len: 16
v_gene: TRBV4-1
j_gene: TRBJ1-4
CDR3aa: ASSQPKSRVALNEKLF

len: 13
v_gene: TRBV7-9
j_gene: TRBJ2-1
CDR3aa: ASSLGTGSYNEQF

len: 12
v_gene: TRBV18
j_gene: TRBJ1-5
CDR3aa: ASSLQASDQPQH

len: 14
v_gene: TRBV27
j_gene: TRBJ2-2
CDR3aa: ASSSMGTGKAGELF

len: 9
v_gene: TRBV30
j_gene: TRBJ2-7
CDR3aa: AAESSYEQY

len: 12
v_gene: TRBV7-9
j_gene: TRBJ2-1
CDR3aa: ASSLDTRGIEQF

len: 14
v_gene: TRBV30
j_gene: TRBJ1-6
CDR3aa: AWSASINPPRSPLH

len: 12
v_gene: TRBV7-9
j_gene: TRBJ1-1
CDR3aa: ASSLDLGGTEAF

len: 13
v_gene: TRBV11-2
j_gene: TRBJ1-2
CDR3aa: ASSLDSDFIYGYT

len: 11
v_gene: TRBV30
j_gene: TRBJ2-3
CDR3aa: AWSRGLSDTQY

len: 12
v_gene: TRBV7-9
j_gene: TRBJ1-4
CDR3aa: ASSLEQGGEKLF

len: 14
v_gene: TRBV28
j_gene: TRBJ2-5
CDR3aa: ASSSPGLLLGETQY

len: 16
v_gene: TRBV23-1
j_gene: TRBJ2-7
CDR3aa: ASSHSVTGNGPSYEQY

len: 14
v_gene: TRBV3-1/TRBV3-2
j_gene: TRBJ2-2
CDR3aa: ASSQIQGQNTGELF

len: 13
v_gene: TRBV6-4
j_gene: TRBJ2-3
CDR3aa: ASSRTSGGSDTQY

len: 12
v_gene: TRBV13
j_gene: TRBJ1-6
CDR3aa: ASSSAPTATPLH

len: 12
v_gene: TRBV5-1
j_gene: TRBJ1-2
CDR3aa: ASSLDTPNYGYT

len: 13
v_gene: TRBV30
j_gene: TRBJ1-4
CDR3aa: AWLTGQTTNEKLF

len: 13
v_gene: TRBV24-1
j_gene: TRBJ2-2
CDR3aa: ATSDASGSAGELF

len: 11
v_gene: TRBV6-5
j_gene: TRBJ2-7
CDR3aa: ASRNRGVHEQY

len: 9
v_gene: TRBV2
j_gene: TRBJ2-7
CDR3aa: ASSYDYEQY

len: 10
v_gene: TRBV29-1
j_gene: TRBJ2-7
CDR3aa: SVRTQTYEQY

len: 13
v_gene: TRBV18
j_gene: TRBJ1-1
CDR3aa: ASSPGTGMATEAF

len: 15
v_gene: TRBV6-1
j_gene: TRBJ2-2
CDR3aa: ASSEAIDSPNTGELF

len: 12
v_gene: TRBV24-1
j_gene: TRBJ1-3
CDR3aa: ATSSPDSGNTIY

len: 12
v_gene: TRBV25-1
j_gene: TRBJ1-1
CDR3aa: ASSPQGRNTEAF

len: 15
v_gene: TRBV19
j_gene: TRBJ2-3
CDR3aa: ASRTSGGAYFTDTQY

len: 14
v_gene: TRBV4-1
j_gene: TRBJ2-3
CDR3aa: ASSHRTSGGLDTQY

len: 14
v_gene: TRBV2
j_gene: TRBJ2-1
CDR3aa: ASSENPGLVYNEQF

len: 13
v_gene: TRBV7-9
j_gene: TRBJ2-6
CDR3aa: ASSFVRGLANVLT

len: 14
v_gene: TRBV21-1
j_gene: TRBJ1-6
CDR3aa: ASSGGTGGYNSPLH

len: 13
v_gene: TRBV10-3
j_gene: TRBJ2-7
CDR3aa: AISDLARSSYEQY

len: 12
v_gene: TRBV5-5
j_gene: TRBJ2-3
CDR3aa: ASSLEHLLDTQY

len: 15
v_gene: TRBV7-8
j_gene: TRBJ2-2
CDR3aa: ASSLGQTGFGTGELF

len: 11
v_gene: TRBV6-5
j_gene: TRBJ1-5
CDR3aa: ASSPGQGRLKH

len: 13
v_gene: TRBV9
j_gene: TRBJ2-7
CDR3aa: ASSVGNSLAYEQY

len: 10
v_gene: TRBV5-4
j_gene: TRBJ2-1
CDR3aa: ASSSTGREQF